Listed below are T cell receptor beta chains from one sample, sequenced in a study of blood T cell repertoires in COVID-19. Method: immunoSEQ multiplex PCR; TCRdb's copy keeps in-frame clones and lacks some. The data hold hundreds of thousands of clones, with over 70% observed a single time. Sequencing was performed on peripheral blood. The source is a woman of 80 years or more with acute or convalescent COVID-19. Each CDR3 is given with its conserved first and last residue. Fields, in order: CDR3 DNA, CDR3 protein, clone size, D gene, V gene, J gene. D genes are given only for firm matches. Expanded clones get a size class; other rows say once, few or many, or leave the size out.

CDR3 DNA: TGTGCCAGCAGTGAATTAACTCGATTGAACACTGAAGCTTTCTTT
CDR3 protein: CASSELTRLNTEAFF
clone size: NA
D gene: NA
V gene: TRBV2
J gene: TRBJ1-1

CDR3 DNA: TGTGCCAGCAGCCAAACCCTCCAGGGGGCTGAAGGCTACACCTTC
CDR3 protein: CASSQTLQGAEGYTF
clone size: few
D gene: TRBD1
V gene: TRBV4-2
J gene: TRBJ1-2

CDR3 DNA: TGTGCCAGCACCCCCCGGGGCAATGAGCAGTTCTTC
CDR3 protein: CASTPRGNEQFF
clone size: NA
D gene: NA
V gene: TRBV12-3/TRBV12-4
J gene: TRBJ2-1

CDR3 DNA: TGTGCCAGCAGCCAGAGTTTCGAGCAGTACTTC
CDR3 protein: CASSQSFEQYF
clone size: NA
D gene: NA
V gene: TRBV3-1/TRBV3-2
J gene: TRBJ2-7

CDR3 DNA: TGCGCCAGCAGCTTGAGCGGACAGGGGGCCACTGAAGCTTTCTTT
CDR3 protein: CASSLSGQGATEAFF
clone size: NA
D gene: TRBD1
V gene: TRBV5-1
J gene: TRBJ1-1

CDR3 DNA: TGTGCCAGCAGCCAAGTTTCGACAGCCACTGGGCGCTACACCTTC
CDR3 protein: CASSQVSTATGRYTF
clone size: NA
D gene: NA
V gene: TRBV3-1/TRBV3-2
J gene: TRBJ1-2

CDR3 DNA: TGTGCCAGCAGCTCCGTGAGGACAGGGGCGATTGAAGCTTTCTTT
CDR3 protein: CASSSVRTGAIEAFF
clone size: NA
D gene: TRBD1
V gene: TRBV7-9
J gene: TRBJ1-1

CDR3 DNA: TGCGCCAGCAGCTGGACCGGGACTAGCGGACCTACGCAACACTACAATGAGCAGTTCTTC
CDR3 protein: CASSWTGTSGPTQHYNEQFF
clone size: NA
D gene: TRBD2
V gene: TRBV5-1
J gene: TRBJ2-1

CDR3 DNA: TGTGCCATCAGTGACCTTTACAATGAGCAGTTCTTC
CDR3 protein: CAISDLYNEQFF
clone size: NA
D gene: NA
V gene: TRBV10-3
J gene: TRBJ2-1

CDR3 DNA: TGTGCCAGCAGCACTACCGCAGGGTACGAGCAGTACTTC
CDR3 protein: CASSTTAGYEQYF
clone size: NA
D gene: NA
V gene: TRBV5-4
J gene: TRBJ2-7

CDR3 DNA: TGTGCCAGCAGCCCTCGACAGGGCAACACTGAAGCTTTCTTT
CDR3 protein: CASSPRQGNTEAFF
clone size: NA
D gene: TRBD1
V gene: TRBV3-1/TRBV3-2
J gene: TRBJ1-1